These T cell receptor beta chains were read from a single sample in a study of blood T cell repertoires in COVID-19. Data came from immunoSEQ multiplex PCR; TCRdb stores just in-frame clones and leaves some out. The table shows about 250,000 clones, with 80% to 85% occurring only once. The source material was peripheral blood. The origin of the receptors is a person between 70 and 80 years old with COVID-19, enrolled during active disease. The CDR3 runs from the conserved cysteine through the conserved F or W. Each record gives: CDR3 protein, CDR3 DNA, J gene, V gene, D gene. The D gene is left open where the match is weak.

CASSDPGGNSNQPQHF,TGTGCCAGCAGTGACCCTGGGGGGAATAGCAATCAGCCCCAGCATTTT,TRBJ1-5,TRBV25-1,NA
CASSFGQGYGYTF,TGTGCCAGCAGTTTTGGACAGGGCTATGGCTACACCTTC,TRBJ1-2,TRBV28,TRBD1
CASSPGTAASPLHF,TGCGCCAGCAGCCCCGGGACAGCAGCGTCACCCCTCCACTTT,TRBJ1-6,TRBV4-1,TRBD1
CASSPRTGGYEQYF,TGTGCCAGCAGTCCTAGGACAGGGGGCTACGAGCAGTACTTC,TRBJ2-7,TRBV7-9,TRBD1
CASSLLAGPTYEQYF,TGTGCCAGCAGCTTACTAGCGGGACCTACTTACGAGCAGTACTTC,TRBJ2-7,TRBV7-2,TRBD2
CASSLAVGGTDTQYF,TGTGCCAGCAGCTTAGCGGTTGGGGGGACAGATACGCAGTATTTT,TRBJ2-3,TRBV6-2/TRBV6-3,NA
CASSVTDKNTEAFF,TGTGCCAGCAGCGTGACAGATAAGAACACTGAAGCTTTCTTT,TRBJ1-1,TRBV7-2,NA
CASSFRTGGFSPLHF,TGTGCCAGCAGTTTTAGGACAGGGGGATTCTCACCCCTCCACTTT,TRBJ1-6,TRBV28,TRBD1
CAISGEAGELFF,TGTGCCATCAGTGGAGAGGCCGGGGAGCTGTTTTTT,TRBJ2-2,TRBV10-3,NA
CASSSGVSTDTQYF,TGTGCCAGCAGCTCCGGGGTTAGCACAGATACGCAGTATTTT,TRBJ2-3,TRBV7-2,NA
CASSQDQGGAGETQYF,TGTGCCAGCAGCCAAGACCAAGGGGGCGCAGGAGAGACCCAGTACTTC,TRBJ2-5,TRBV4-2,TRBD1
CATSRDFTNLSYRQGAKETQYF,TGTGCCACCAGCAGAGATTTTACTAACCTCAGCTACCGACAGGGGGCGAAAGAGACCCAGTACTTC,TRBJ2-5,TRBV15,TRBD1
CASSHRGGEQFF,TGTGCCAGCAGTCATAGGGGAGGGGAGCAGTTCTTC,TRBJ2-1,TRBV27,TRBD2
CASSYPAPEYGYTF,TGTGCCAGCAGTTACCCCGCCCCGGAGTATGGCTACACCTTC,TRBJ1-2,TRBV6-2/TRBV6-3,NA